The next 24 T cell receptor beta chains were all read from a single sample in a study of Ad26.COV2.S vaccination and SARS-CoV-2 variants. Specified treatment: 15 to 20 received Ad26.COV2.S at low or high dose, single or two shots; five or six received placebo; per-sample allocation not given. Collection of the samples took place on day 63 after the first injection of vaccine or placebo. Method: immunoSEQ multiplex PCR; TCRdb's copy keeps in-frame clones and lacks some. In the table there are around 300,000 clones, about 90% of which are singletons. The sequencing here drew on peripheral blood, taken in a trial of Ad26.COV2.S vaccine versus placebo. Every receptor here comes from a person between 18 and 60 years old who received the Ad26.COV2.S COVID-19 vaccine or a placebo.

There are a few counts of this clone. The chain's CDR3 is CASSLIEMNTEAFF. The DNA of the CDR3 is TGTGCCAGCAGTTTAATCGAGATGAACACTGAAGCTTTCTTT. V is TRBV28 and J is TRBJ1-1; no clear D gene. The ends were cut back, 2 bases at V and 0 bases at J, with 7 bases in the middle. Per germline, CDR1 MDHEN and CDR2 SYDVKM. The CDR3 loop spans 14 amino acids.

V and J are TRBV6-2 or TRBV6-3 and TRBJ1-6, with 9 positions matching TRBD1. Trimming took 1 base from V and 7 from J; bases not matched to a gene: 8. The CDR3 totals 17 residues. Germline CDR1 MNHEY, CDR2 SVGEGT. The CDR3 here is CASSYLGQGSRNSPLHF. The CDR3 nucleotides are TGTGCCAGCAGTTACTTGGGACAGGGAAGTAGGAATTCACCCCTCCACTTT.

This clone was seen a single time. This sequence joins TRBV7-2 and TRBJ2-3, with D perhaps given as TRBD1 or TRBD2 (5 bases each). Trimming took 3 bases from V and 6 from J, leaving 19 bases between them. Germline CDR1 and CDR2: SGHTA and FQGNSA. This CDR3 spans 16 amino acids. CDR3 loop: CASSFVVRGSDDTQYF. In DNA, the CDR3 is TGTGCCAGCAGCTTTGTTGTGAGGGGATCCGACGATACGCAGTATTTT.

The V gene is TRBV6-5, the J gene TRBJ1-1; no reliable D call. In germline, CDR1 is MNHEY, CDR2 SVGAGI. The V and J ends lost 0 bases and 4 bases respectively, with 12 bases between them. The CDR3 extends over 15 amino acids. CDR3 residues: CASSYSTGGSTEAFF. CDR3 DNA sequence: TGTGCCAGCAGTTACTCGACCGGCGGGAGCACTGAAGCTTTCTTT.

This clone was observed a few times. CDR3 bases: TGTGCCAGCAGTTATCAGGGCTATGAGCAGTTCTTC. Translation gives CASSYQGYEQFF. The chain recombines TRBV6-2 or TRBV6-3 with TRBJ2-1, with D possibly being TRBD1 (5 bases). The CDR3 covers 12 residues. The germline CDR1 and CDR2 sequences are MNHEY and SVGEGT. The V and J ends lost 3 bases and 8 bases respectively, with 8 bases between them.

This CDR3 is CASSPGGLHNSPLHF. The CDR3 DNA is TGTGCCAGCAGCCCAGGGGGACTCCATAATTCACCCCTCCACTTT. V usage is TRBV5-5 and J usage is TRBJ1-6; 7 bases match TRBD1. Unmatched junction bases numbered 6, after V lost 4 bases and J lost 5 bases. Germline V CDR1 and CDR2: SGHKS, YYEKEE (reference sequence). The CDR3 sequence is 15 residues long.

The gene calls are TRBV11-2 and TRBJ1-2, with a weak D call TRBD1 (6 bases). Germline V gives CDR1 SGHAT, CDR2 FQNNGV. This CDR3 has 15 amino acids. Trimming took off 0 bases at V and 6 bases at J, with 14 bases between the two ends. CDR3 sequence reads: CASSLDPTGTDGYTF. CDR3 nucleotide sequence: TGTGCCAGCAGCTTAGATCCCACAGGGACGGATGGCTACACCTTC.

The CDR3 DNA is TGTGCCAGCAGCTCCTGGGGCGGTAACTATGGCTACACCTTC. Translating gives CASSSWGGNYGYTF. This rearrangement joins TRBV7-2 to TRBJ1-2, with a tentative D call TRBD1 (5 bases). Trimming left V 4 bases short and J 1 base short, with 10 bases between. The germline V gene has CDR1 SGHTA and CDR2 FQGNSA. The CDR3 spans 14 residues. The entire variable domain, with the rest obtained from reference TRBV7-2 and TRBJ1-2, is as follows: GAGVSQSPSNKVTEKGKDVELRCDPISGHTALYWYRQSLGQGLEFLIYFQGNSAPDKSGLPSDRFSAERTGGSVSTLTIQRTQQEDSAVYLCASSSWGGNYGYTFGSGTRLTVV.

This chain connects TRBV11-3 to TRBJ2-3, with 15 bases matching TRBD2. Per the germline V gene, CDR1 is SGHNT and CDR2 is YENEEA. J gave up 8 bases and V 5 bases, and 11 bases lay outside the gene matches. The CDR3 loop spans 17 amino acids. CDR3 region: CASSPSGLAGGGPTQYF. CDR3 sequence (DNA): TGTGCCAGCAGCCCGTCCGGACTAGCGGGAGGGGGACCTACGCAGTATTTT.

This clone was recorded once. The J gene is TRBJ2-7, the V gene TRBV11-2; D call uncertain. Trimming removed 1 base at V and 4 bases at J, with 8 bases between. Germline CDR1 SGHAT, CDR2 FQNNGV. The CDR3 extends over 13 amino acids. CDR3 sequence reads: CASSLGVEYEQYF. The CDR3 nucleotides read TGTGCCAGCAGCTTAGGAGTCGAATACGAGCAGTACTTC. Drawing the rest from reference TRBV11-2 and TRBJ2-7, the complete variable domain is EAGVAQSPRYKIIEKRQSVAFWCNPISGHATLYWYQQILGQGPKLLIQFQNNGVVDDSQLPKDRFSAERLKGVDSTLKIQPAKLEDSAVYLCASSLGVEYEQYFGPGTRLTVT.

CDR3 loop: CASSLDRKNTEAFF. Written as DNA, the CDR3 is TGTGCCAGCAGTTTAGACAGAAAGAACACTGAAGCTTTCTTT. The J gene is TRBJ1-1, the V gene TRBV27, with D maybe TRBD1 (5 bases). Trimming removed 2 bases at V and 1 base at J, with 8 bases between. The CDR3 extends over 14 amino acids. Germline loops: CDR1 MNHEY, CDR2 SMNVEV (reference sequence).

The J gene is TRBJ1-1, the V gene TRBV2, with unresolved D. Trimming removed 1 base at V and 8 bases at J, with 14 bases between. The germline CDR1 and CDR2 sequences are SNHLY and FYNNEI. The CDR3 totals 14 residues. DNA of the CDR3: TGTGCCAGCAGTGAAGAAGGCACCTCTCGGGAAGCTTTCTTT. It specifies CASSEEGTSREAFF.

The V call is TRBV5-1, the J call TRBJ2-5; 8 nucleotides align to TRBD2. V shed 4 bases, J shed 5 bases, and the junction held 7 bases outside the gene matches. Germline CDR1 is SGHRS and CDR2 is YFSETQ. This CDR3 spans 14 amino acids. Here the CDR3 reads CASSHGLAEETQYF. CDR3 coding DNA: TGCGCCAGCAGCCACGGACTAGCCGAGGAGACCCAGTACTTC.

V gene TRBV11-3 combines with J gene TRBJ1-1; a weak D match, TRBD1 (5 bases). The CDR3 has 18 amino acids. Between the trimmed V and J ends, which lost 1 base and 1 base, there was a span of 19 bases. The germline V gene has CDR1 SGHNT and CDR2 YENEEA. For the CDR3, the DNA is TGTGCCAGCAGCTTAGGAGGACACATCAGGGCTAAGAACACTGAAGCTTTCTTT. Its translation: CASSLGGHIRAKNTEAFF.

The CDR3 protein is CASSLGGTNTEAFF. CDR3 coding DNA: TGTGCCAGCAGCTTAGGCGGGACCAACACTGAAGCTTTCTTT. This chain uses TRBV13 with TRBJ1-1; D perhaps matches TRBD1 (5 bases). With 0 bases removed from V and 2 bases from J, the gap between germline ends came to 7 bases. Germline V gene lookup returns CDR1 PRHDT and CDR2 FYEKMQ (reference sequence). The CDR3 runs 14 residues.

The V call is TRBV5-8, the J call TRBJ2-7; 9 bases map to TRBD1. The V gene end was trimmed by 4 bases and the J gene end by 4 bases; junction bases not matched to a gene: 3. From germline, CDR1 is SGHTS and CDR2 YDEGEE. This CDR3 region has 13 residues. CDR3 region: CASSRDREYEQYV. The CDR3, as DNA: TGTGCCAGCAGCCGGGACAGGGAGTACGAGCAGTACGTC.

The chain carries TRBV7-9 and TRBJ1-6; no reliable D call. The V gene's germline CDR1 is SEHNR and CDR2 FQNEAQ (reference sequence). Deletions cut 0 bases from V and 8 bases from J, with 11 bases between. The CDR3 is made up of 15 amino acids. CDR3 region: CASSLAVPIDSPLHF. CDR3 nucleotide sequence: TGTGCCAGCAGCTTAGCGGTCCCGATTGATTCACCCCTCCACTTT. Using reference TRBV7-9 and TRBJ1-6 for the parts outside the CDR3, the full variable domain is DTGVSQNPRHKITKRGQNVTFRCDPISEHNRLYWYRQTLGQGPEFLTYFQNEAQLEKSRLLSDRFSAERPKGSFSTLEIQRTEQGDSAMYLCASSLAVPIDSPLHFGNGTRLTVT.

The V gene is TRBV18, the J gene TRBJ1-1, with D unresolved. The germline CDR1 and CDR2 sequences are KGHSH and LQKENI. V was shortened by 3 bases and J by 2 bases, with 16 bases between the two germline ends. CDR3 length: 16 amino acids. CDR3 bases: TGTGCCAGCTCACCCGACGGGGTATCCTTTAACACTGAAGCTTTCTTT. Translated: CASSPDGVSFNTEAFF.

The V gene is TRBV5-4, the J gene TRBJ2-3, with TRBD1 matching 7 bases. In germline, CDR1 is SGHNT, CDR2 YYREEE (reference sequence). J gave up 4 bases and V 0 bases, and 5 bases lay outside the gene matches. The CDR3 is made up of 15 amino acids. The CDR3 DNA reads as TGTGCCAGCAGCTTGGGGACAGGTCATTCAGATACGCAGTATTTT. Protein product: CASSLGTGHSDTQYF.

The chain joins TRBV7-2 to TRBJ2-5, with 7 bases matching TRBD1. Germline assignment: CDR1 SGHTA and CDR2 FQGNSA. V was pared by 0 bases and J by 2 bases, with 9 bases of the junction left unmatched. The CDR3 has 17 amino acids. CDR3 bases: TGTGCCAGCAGCTTAGCGCTAGGGGGCCGGGATCAAGAGACCCAGTACTTC. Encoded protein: CASSLALGGRDQETQYF.

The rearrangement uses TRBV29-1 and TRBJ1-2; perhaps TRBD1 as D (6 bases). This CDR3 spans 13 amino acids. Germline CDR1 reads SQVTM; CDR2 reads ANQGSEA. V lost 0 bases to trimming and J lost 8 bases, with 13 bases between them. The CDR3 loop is CSVEDLSGVGYTF. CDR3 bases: TGCAGCGTTGAAGATCTTTCAGGGGTCGGCTACACCTTC.

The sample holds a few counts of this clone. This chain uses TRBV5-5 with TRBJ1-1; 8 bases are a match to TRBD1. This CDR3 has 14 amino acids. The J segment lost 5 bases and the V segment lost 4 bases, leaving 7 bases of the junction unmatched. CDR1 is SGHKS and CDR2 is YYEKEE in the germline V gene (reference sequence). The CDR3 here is CASSHQGAGTEAFF. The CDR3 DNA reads TGTGCCAGCAGCCATCAGGGGGCTGGGACTGAAGCTTTCTTT.

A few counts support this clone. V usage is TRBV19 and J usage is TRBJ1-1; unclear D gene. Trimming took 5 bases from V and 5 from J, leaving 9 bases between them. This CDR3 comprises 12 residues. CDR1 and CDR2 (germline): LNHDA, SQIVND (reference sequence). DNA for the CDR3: TGTGCCAGTAGTGCCTCTGAAACTGAAGCTTTCTTT. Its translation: CASSASETEAFF.

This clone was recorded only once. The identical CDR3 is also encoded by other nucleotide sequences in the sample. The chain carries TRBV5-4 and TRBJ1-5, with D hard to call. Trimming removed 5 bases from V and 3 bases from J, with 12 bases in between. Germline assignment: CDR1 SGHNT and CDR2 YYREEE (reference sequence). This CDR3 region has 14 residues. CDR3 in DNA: TGTGCCAGCAGTCTGGGAGGGAACAATCAGCCCCAGCATTTT. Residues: CASSLGGNNQPQHF.